This TCR beta chain was obtained from a study of T cell changes during pregnancy in multiple sclerosis. The table came from immunoSEQ multiplex PCR; TCRdb's copy has only in-frame clones and leaves some out. The sample shows approximately 85,000 clones, about 94% of them seen only once. This receptor was taken from a female donor with multiple sclerosis, enrolled in a pregnancy study. The specimen was peripheral blood, collected in the third trimester of pregnancy.

CDR3 sequence (DNA): TGTGCCAGCAGCCCGACAGGGCCTGGGGCCAACGTCCTGACTTTC. It yields the protein CASSPTGPGANVLTF. The chain employs TRBV5-4 and TRBJ2-6; 7 bases line up with TRBD1. Germline assignment: CDR1 SGHNT and CDR2 YYREEE (reference sequence). The CDR3 spans 15 residues. The trim removed 4 bases at V and 2 bases at J, leaving 3 bases unmatched.